This TCR beta chain was retrieved from a study of shared clonotypes between healthy human individuals. Clones were read by immunoSEQ multiplex PCR, and TCRdb kept only the in-frame ones, dropping some. The sample yields fewer than 1.8 million clones, about 98.5% seen once. The CDR3 length is 14 residues. Germline V lookup: CDR1 SGHRS, CDR2 YFSETQ. The V end was cut by 0 bases, the J end by 5 bases, with 11 bases between. The receptor's source is a man aged 25-45 years in good health. This sequence joins TRBV5-1 and TRBJ1-1; maybe TRBD1 (5 bases). The sequencing input was naive CD4+ T cells sorted from blood. Documented subset: CD45RA+ positively selected. CDR3 region: CASSLDGAYTEAFF. The CDR3, as DNA: TGCGCCAGCAGCTTGGATGGGGCTTATACTGAAGCTTTCTTT.